Below, 11 T cell receptor beta chains from the same sample are listed, as sequenced in a study of early T cells in non-severe SARS-CoV-2 infection. TCRdb used MiXCR to reprocess the 5' RACE reads, holding one entry per CDR3 protein. This sample has more than 60,000 distinct CDR3 sequences; approximately 13% occur once, and the top ten carry 6%. Sequenced: whole blood. The receptors come from an adult who was a healthcare worker with PCR-confirmed SARS-CoV-2 infection or an uninfected control (not recorded which).

This clonotype was recorded many times. Written as DNA, the CDR3 is TGTGCCAGCAGCTCCACAGGGAACACTGAAGCTTTCTTT. It encodes CASSSTGNTEAFF. J is TRBJ1-1 and V is TRBV7-9, with D possibly matching TRBD1 (5 bases). Germline values: CDR1 SEHNR, CDR2 FQNEAQ (reference sequence). Trimming took off 4 bases at V and 1 base at J, with 7 bases between the two ends. The CDR3 loop spans 13 amino acids.

The table lists this clonotype with many counts. The rearrangement joins TRBV7-2 to TRBJ1-1, with TRBD1 as a possible D gene (6 bases). V was clipped by 2 bases and J by 5 bases, with 6 bases between them. The germline CDR1 and CDR2 sequences are SGHTA and FQGNSA. The CDR3 totals 12 residues. The CDR3 sequence: CASSLTGTEAFF. The CDR3 DNA is TGTGCCAGCAGCTTAACAGGGACTGAAGCTTTCTTT.

This clonotype was detected ten times or more. The CDR3 reads CASSQTVEANYGYTF. CDR3 sequence (DNA): TGTGCCAGCTCACAGACGGTGGAGGCTAACTATGGCTACACCTTC. The rearrangement joins TRBV18 to TRBJ1-2; no reliable D call. The germline V and J ends were trimmed by 4 bases and 0 bases, with 12 bases remaining between them. Germline CDR1 KGHSH, CDR2 LQKENI. This CDR3 region has 15 residues.

V usage is TRBV7-2 and J usage is TRBJ2-7, with 9 bases identical to TRBD2. The CDR3 totals 14 residues. With 5 bases clipped from V and 5 bases from J, the junction kept 7 bases outside the gene matches. Germline V lookup: CDR1 SGHTA, CDR2 FQGNSA. The CDR3: CASSPRGGFHEQYF. The CDR3 region has the DNA TGTGCCAGCAGCCCGCGGGGGGGCTTCCACGAGCAGTACTTC.

The chain is built from TRBV29-1 and TRBJ1-2; D gene ambiguous. The V end was cut by 4 bases, the J end by 4 bases, with 7 bases between. This CDR3 contains 11 residues. CDR1 and CDR2 (germline): SQVTM, ANQGSEA. The CDR3, as DNA: TGCAGCGTTGGCGGGATCTATGGCTACACCTTC. Its translation is CSVGGIYGYTF.

This clonotype was detected only a few times. The chain combines TRBV12-5 with TRBJ1-4; D gene unclear. The CDR3 has 14 residues. The germline CDR1 and CDR2 sequences are LGHNT and FRNRAP. Deletions cut 6 bases from V and 2 bases from J, with 10 bases between. This CDR3 is CASGRGRTNEKLFF. CDR3 nucleotides: TGTGCTAGTGGCCGAGGGAGGACTAATGAAAAACTGTTTTTT. Complete variable domain (other parts from reference TRBV12-5 and TRBJ1-4): DARVTQTPRHKVTEMGQEVTMRCQPILGHNTVFWYRQTMMQGLELLAYFRNRAPLDDSGMPKDRFSAEMPDATLATLKIQPSEPRDSAVYFCASGRGRTNEKLFFGSGTQLSVL.

This clonotype was counted a few times. The chain has TRBV20-1 and TRBJ2-1; 8 bases are a match to TRBD2. This CDR3 is 16 amino acids long. Trimming removed 3 bases from V and 1 base from J; junction bases left unmatched: 8. Germline CDR1 is DFQATT and CDR2 is SNEGSKA (reference sequence). For the CDR3, the DNA is TGCAGTGCTAGCGGGGGGGATCTACCTTCCTACAATGAGCAGTTCTTC. Its protein product is CSASGGDLPSYNEQFF.

The chain carries TRBV20-1 and TRBJ1-1; D remains unclear. Germline CDR1 is DFQATT and CDR2 is SNEGSKA (reference sequence). This CDR3 is built from 11 residues. DNA for the CDR3: TGCAGCACCTCGCCTGGTGCTGAAGCTTTCTTT. Amino acids: CSTSPGAEAFF.

This clonotype was counted only a few times. V gene TRBV28 combines with J gene TRBJ2-2; TRBD1 is a possible D gene (5 bases). There are 14 residues in the CDR3. The ends were cut back, 4 bases at V and 2 bases at J, with 8 bases in the middle. Germline V lookup: CDR1 MDHEN, CDR2 SYDVKM. The CDR3 loop is CASSYQGNTGELFF. For the CDR3, the DNA is TGTGCCAGCAGTTACCAGGGAAACACCGGGGAGCTGTTTTTT.

Ten or more counts support this clonotype. The chain joins TRBV20-1 to TRBJ2-3; D call uncertain. V lost 3 bases and J lost 4, with 14 bases in between. The CDR3 extends over 14 amino acids. CDR1 is DFQATT and CDR2 is SNEGSKA in the germline V gene (reference sequence). The CDR3 DNA reads as TGCAGTGCTAGGAGTTTAGGGATCTCAGATACGCAGTATTTT. It is translated as CSARSLGISDTQYF.

The rearrangement uses TRBV24-1 and TRBJ2-3; D assignment may be TRBD1 or TRBD2 (6 bases each). The CDR3 consists of 16 residues. CDR1 is KGHDR, CDR2 SFDVKD, per germline. V lost 6 bases to trimming and J lost 2 bases, with 17 bases between them. This CDR3 is CATSPGGGGHTDTQYF. The CDR3 bases are TGTGCCACCAGTCCTGGAGGGGGAGGTCACACAGATACGCAGTATTTT.